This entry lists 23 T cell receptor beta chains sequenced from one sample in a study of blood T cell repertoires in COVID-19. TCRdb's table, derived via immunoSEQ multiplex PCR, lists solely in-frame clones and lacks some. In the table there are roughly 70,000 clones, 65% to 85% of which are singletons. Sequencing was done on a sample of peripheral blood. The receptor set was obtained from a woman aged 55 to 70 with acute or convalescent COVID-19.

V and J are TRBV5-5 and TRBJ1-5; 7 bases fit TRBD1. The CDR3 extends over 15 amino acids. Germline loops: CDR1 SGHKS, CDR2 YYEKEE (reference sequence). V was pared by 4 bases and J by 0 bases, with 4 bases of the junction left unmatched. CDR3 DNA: TGTGCCAGCAGCCGGGACAGCCATAGCAATCAGCCCCAGCATTTT. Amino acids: CASSRDSHSNQPQHF.

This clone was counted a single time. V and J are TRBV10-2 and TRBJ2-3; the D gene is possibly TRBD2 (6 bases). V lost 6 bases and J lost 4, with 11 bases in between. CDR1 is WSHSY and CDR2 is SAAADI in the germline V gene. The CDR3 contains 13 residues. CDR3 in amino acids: CASRRLVSDTQYF. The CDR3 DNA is TGCGCCAGCAGACGACTAGTATCAGATACGCAGTATTTT.

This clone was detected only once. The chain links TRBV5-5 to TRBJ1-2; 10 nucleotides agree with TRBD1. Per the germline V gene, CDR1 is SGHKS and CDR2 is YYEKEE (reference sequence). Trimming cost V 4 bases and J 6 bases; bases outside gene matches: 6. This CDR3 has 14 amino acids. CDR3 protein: CASSGQGVKHGYTF. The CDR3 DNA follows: TGTGCCAGCAGCGGACAGGGGGTCAAACATGGCTACACCTTC.

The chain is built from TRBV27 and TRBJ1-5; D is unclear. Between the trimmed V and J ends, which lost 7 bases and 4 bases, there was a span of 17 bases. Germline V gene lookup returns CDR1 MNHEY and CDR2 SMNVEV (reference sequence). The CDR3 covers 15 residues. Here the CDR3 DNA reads TGTGCCAGCACCCGGTCGGGGAGCGGGAATCAGCCCCAGCATTTT. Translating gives CASTRSGSGNQPQHF.

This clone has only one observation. CDR3 sequence (DNA): TGTGCCAGCAGCCCTACATCGACAGAGTCTGGCTACACCTTC. Translation: CASSPTSTESGYTF. J is TRBJ1-2 and V is TRBV5-5, with D possibly TRBD1 on 5 matching bases. Trimming stripped 4 bases from V and 7 bases from J, with 17 bases between. This CDR3 is 14 amino acids long. The V gene's germline CDR1 is SGHKS and CDR2 YYEKEE (reference sequence).

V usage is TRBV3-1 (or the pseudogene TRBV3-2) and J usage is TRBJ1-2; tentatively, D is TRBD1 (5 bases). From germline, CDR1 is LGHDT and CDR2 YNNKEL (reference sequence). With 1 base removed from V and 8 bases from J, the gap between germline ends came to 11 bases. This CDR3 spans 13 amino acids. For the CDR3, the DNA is TGTGCCAGCAGCCAAGTGCAGGGAGGGGGCTACACCTTC. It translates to CASSQVQGGGYTF.

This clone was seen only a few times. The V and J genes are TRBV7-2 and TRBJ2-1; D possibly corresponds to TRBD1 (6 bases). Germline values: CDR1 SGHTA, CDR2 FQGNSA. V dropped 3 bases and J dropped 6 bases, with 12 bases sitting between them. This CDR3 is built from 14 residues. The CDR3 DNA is TGTGCCAGCAGCTTCGGGACATGGATCAATGAGCAGTTCTTC. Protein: CASSFGTWINEQFF.

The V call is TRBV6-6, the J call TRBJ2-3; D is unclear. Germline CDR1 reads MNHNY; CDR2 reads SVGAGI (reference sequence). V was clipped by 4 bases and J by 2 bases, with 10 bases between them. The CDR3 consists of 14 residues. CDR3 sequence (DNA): TGTGCCAGCAGTTCCGCATTAGTCACAGATACGCAGTATTTT. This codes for CASSSALVTDTQYF.

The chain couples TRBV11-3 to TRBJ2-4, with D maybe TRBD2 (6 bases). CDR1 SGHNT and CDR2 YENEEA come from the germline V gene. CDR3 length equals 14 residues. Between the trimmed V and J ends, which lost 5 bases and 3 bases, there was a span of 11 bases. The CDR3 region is CASSLGGSKNIQYF. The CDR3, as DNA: TGTGCCAGCAGCCTTGGGGGGAGCAAAAACATTCAGTACTTC.

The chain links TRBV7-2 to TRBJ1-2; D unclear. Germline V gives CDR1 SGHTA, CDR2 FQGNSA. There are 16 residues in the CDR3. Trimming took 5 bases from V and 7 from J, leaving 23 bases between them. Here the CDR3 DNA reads TGTGCCAGCAGCCGTCCCCCGGGGTTAGAGTTGCGTGGCTACACCTTC. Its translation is CASSRPPGLELRGYTF.

CDR3 amino acids: CASRPASGYYEQYF. CDR3 sequence (DNA): TGTGCCAGCCGACCAGCTAGCGGGTACTACGAGCAGTACTTC. V is TRBV6-5 and J is TRBJ2-7; 8 positions agree with TRBD2. Germline CDR1 MNHEY, CDR2 SVGAGI. The V and J ends lost 8 bases and 3 bases, in that order; junction bases with no gene match: 9. CDR3 size: 14 residues.

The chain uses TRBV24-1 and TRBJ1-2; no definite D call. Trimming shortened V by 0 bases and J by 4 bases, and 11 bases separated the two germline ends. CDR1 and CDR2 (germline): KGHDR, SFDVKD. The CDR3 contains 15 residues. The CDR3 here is CATSDLSGGVYGYTF. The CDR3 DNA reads TGTGCCACCAGTGATTTGAGCGGAGGAGTCTATGGCTACACCTTC.

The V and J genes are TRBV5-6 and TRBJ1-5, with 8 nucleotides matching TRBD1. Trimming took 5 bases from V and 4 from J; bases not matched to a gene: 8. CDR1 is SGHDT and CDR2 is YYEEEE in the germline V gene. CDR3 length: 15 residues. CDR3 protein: CASSGQGTANQPQHF. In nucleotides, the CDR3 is TGTGCCAGCAGTGGACAGGGAACAGCGAATCAGCCCCAGCATTTT.

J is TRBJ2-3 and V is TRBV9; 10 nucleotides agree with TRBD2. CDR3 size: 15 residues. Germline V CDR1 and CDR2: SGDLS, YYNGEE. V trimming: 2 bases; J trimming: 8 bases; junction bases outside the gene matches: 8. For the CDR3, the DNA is TGTGCCAGCAGCGTTGATTCTAGCGGGGGAGGTACGCAGTATTTT. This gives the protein CASSVDSSGGGTQYF.

The CDR3 DNA sequence: TGTGCCAGCAGTCCCCAGGGGTTTGATGGCTACACCTTC. It encodes CASSPQGFDGYTF. V is TRBV6-5 and J is TRBJ1-2; possibly TRBD1 for D (6 bases). V was cut by 5 bases and J by 6 bases, with 13 bases left in between. Germline values: CDR1 MNHEY, CDR2 SVGAGI. CDR3 size: 13 residues.

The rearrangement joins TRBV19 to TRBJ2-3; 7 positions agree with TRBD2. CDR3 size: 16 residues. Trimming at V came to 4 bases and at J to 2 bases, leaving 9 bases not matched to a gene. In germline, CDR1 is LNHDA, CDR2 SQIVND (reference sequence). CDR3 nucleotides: TGTGCCAGTAGTACTCTGACTAGCCGTAACACAGATACGCAGTATTTT. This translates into CASSTLTSRNTDTQYF.

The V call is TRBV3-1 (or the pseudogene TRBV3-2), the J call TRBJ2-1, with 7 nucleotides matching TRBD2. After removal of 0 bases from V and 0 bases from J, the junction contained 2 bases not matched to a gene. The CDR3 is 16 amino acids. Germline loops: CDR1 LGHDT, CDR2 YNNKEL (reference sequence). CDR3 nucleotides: TGTGCCAGCAGCCAAGAACGGGGGGACTCCTACAATGAGCAGTTCTTC. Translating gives CASSQERGDSYNEQFF.

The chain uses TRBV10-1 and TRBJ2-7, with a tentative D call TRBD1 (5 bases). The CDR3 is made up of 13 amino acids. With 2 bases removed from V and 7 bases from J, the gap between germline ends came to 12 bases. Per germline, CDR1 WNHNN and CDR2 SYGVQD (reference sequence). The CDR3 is CASSEPGRTEQYF. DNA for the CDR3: TGCGCCAGCAGTGAGCCCGGCAGGACAGAGCAGTACTTC.

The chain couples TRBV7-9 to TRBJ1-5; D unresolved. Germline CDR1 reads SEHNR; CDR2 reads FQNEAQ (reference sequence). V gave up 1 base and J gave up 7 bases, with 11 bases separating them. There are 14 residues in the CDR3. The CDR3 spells CASSLDYGGQPQHF. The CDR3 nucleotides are TGTGCCAGCAGCTTAGATTATGGCGGACAGCCCCAGCATTTT.

Here the CDR3 DNA reads TGTGCCACCAGCAGGGAAGACAGGGCCCACACTGAAGCTTTCTTT. Its translation is CATSREDRAHTEAFF. The rearrangement uses TRBV15 and TRBJ1-1, with 7 nucleotides matching TRBD1. In germline, CDR1 is LNHNV, CDR2 YYDKDF (reference sequence). The CDR3 runs to 15 residues. Trimming cost V 3 bases and J 3 bases; bases outside gene matches: 7.

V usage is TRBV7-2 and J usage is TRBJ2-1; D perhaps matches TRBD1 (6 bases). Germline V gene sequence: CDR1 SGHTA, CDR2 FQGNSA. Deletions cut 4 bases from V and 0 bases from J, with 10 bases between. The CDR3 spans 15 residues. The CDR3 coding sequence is TGTGCCAGCAGCTCCGGACAGAGCTCCTACAATGAGCAGTTCTTC. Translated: CASSSGQSSYNEQFF.

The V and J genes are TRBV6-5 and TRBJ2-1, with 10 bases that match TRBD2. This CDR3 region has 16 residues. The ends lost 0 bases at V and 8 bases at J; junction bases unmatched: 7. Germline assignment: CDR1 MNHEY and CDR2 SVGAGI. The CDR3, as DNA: TGTGCCAGCAGTTACTCGAAGCGGGGGGGCCGCGATGAGCAGTTCTTC. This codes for CASSYSKRGGRDEQFF.

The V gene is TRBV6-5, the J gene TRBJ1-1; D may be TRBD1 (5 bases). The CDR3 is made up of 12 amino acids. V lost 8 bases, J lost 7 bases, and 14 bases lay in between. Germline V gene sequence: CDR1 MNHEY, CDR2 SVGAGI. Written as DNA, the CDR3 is TGTGCCAGCCCCAGGGCAGGTCATGAAGCTTTCTTT. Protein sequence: CASPRAGHEAFF.